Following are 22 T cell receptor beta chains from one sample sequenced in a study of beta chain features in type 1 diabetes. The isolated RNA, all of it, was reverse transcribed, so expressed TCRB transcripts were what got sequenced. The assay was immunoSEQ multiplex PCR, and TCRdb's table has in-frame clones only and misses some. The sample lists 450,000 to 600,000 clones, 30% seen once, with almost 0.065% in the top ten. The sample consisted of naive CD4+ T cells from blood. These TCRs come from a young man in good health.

The DNA of the CDR3 is TGTGCCAGCAGTGAATTAGGGGACACAGATACGCAGTATTTT. It codes for CASSELGDTDTQYF. The rearrangement links TRBV25-1 to TRBJ2-3, with a weak D call TRBD1 (5 bases). CDR1 and CDR2 from the germline V gene are MGHDK and SYGVNS. V was pared by 1 base and J by 2 bases, with 7 bases between. This CDR3 comprises 14 residues.

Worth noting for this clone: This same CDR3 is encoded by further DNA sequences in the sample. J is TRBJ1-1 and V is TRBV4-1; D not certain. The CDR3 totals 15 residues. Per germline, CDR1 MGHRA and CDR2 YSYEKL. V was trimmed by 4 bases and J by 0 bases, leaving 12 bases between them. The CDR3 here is CASSLLAGMNTEAFF. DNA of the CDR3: TGCGCCAGCAGCCTTCTCGCGGGGATGAACACTGAAGCTTTCTTT.

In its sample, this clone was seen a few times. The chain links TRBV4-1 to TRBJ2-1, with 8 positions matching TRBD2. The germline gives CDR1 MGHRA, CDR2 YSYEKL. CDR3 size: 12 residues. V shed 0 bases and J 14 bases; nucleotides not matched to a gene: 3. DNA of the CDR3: TGCGCCAGCAGCCAAGATAGGCGGGAGGAGTTCTTC. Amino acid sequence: CASSQDRREEFF.

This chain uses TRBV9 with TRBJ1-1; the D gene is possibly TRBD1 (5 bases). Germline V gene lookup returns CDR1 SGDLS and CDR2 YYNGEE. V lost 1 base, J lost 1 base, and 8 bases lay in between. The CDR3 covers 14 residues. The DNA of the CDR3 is TGTGCCAGCAGCGTAATGGGGCAGAACACTGAAGCTTTCTTT. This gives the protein CASSVMGQNTEAFF. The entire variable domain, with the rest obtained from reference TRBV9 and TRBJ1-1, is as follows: DSGVTQTPKHLITATGQRVTLRCSPRSGDLSVYWYQQSLDQGLQFLIQYYNGEERAKGNILERFSAQQFPDLHSELNLSSLELGDSALYFCASSVMGQNTEAFFGQGTRLTVV.

The CDR3 sequence: CASSLNSDQETQYF. The CDR3 nucleotides read TGCGCCAGCAGCTTGAACAGCGACCAAGAGACCCAGTACTTC. The chain recombines TRBV5-1 with TRBJ2-5; D is uncertain. The germline CDR1 and CDR2 sequences are SGHRS and YFSETQ. The CDR3 spans 14 residues. The germline V and J ends were trimmed by 1 base and 0 bases, with 7 bases remaining between them.

As DNA, the CDR3 is TGTGCCTGGAACCGGGACAGGGCCCTCACAGATACGCAGTATTTT. It yields the protein CAWNRDRALTDTQYF. This chain joins TRBV30 and TRBJ2-3, with 9 bases identical to TRBD1. CDR3 length equals 15 residues. Per the germline V gene, CDR1 is GTSNPN and CDR2 is SVGIG (reference sequence). V was pared by 4 bases and J by 2 bases, with 7 bases of the junction left unmatched.

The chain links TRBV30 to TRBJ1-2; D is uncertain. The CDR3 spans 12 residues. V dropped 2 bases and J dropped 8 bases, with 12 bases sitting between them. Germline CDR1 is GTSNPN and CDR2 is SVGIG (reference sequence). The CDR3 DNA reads TGTGCCTGGAGTCGATGGGGAAGAGGCTACACCTTC. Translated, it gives CAWSRWGRGYTF. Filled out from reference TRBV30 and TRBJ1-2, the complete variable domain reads SQTIHQWPATLVQPVGSPLSLECTVEGTSNPNLYWYRQAAGRGLQLLFYSVGIGQISSEVPQNLSASRPQDRQFILSSKKLLLSDSGFYLCAWSRWGRGYTFGSGTRLTVV.

The CDR3 bases are TGCGCCAGCAGCCAAGGAGGGACAGGGGGCTACAATGAGCAGTTCTTC. It encodes CASSQGGTGGYNEQFF. The rearrangement uses TRBV4-1 and TRBJ2-1; 11 nucleotides line up with TRBD1. Trimming removed 1 base from V and 3 bases from J; junction bases left unmatched: 2. Looked up from germline, CDR1 is MGHRA and CDR2 is YSYEKL. The CDR3 totals 16 residues.

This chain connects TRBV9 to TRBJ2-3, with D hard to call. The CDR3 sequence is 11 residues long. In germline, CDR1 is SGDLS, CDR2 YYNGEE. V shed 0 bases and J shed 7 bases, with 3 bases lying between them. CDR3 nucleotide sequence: TGTGCCAGCAGCGTAGGAAATACGCAGTATTTT. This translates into CASSVGNTQYF.

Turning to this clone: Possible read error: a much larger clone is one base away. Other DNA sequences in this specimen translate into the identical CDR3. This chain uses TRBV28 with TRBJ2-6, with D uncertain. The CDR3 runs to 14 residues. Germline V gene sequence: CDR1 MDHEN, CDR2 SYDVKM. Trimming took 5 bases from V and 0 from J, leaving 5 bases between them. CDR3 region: CASSRGSGANVLTF. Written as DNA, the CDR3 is TGTGCCAGCAGTCGAGGCTCTGGGGCCAACGTCCTGACTTTC.

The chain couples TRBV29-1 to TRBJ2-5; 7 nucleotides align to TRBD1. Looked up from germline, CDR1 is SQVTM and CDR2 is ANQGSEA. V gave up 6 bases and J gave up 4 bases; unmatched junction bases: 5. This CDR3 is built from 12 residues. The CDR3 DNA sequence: TGCAGCGTCTACAGGGGAGCAGAGACCCAGTACTTC. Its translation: CSVYRGAETQYF.

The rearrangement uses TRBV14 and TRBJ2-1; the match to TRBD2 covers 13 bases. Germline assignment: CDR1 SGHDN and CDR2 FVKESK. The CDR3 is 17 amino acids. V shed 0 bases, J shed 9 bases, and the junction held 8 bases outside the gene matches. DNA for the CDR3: TGTGCCAGCAGCCAAGAGCGACTAGCGGGAGGAGTAGGTGAGCAGTTCTTC. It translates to CASSQERLAGGVGEQFF.

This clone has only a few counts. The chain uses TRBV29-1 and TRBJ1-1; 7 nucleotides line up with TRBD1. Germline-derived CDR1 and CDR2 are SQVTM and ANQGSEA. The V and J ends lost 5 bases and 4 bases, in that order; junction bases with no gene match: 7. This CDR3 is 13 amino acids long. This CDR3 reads CSVKRGQATEAFF. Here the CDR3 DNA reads TGCAGCGTTAAGAGGGGGCAGGCCACTGAAGCTTTCTTT.

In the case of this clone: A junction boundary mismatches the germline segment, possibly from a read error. The chain's CDR3 is CASSLALANEQFF. For the CDR3, the DNA is TGTGCTAGCAGCTTAGCGCTGGCGAATGAGCAGTTCTTC. V usage is TRBV7-7 and J usage is TRBJ2-1; TRBD2 might be the D (5 bases). The germline V gene has CDR1 SSHAT and CDR2 FNYEAQ (reference sequence). The CDR3 runs to 13 residues.

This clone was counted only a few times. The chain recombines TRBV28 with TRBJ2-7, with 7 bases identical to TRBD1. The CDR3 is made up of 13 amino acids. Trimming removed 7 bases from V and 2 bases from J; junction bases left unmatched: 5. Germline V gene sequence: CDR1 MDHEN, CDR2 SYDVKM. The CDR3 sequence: CASNPGQAYEQYF. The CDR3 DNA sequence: TGTGCCAGCAACCCAGGACAGGCCTACGAGCAGTACTTC.

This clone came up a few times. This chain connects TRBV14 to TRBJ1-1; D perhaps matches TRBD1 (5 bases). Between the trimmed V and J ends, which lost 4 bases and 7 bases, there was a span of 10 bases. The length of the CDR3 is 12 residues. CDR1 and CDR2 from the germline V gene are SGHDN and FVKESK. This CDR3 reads CASSLGALEAFF. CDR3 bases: TGTGCCAGCAGCCTAGGGGCCCTTGAAGCTTTCTTT.

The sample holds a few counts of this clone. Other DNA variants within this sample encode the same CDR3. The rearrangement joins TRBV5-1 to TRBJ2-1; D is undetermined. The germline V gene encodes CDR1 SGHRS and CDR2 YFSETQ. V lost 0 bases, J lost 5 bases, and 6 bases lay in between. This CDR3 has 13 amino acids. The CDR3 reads CASSLGPNNEQFF. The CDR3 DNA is TGCGCCAGCAGCTTGGGACCCAACAATGAGCAGTTCTTC.

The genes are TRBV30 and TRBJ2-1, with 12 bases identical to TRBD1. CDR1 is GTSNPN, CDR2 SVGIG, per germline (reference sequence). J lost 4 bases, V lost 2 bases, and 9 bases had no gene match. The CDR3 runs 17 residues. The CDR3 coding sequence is TGTGCCTGGAGTACTGGGACAGGGGGCGCGAAATACAATGAGCAGTTCTTC. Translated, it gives CAWSTGTGGAKYNEQFF.

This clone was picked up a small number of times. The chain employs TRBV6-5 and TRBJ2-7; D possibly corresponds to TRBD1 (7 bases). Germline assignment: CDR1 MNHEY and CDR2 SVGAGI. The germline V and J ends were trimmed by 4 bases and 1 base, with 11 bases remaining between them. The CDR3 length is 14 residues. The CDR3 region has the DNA TGTGCCAGCAGTTCGGGGGACAGTTCCTACGAGCAGTACTTC. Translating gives CASSSGDSSYEQYF.

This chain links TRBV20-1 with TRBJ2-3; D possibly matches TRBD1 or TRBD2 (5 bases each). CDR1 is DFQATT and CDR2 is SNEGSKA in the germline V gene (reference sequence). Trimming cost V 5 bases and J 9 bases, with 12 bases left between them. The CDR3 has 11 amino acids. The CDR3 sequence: CSAGDLGTQYF. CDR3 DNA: TGCAGTGCTGGGGACCTGGGGACGCAGTATTTT.

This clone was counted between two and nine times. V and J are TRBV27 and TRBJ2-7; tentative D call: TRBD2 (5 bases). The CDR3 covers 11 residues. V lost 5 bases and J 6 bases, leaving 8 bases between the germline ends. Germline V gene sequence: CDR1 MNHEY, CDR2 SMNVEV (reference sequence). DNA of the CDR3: TGTGCCAGCAGTCGGGGTAGCGAGCAGTACTTC. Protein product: CASSRGSEQYF.

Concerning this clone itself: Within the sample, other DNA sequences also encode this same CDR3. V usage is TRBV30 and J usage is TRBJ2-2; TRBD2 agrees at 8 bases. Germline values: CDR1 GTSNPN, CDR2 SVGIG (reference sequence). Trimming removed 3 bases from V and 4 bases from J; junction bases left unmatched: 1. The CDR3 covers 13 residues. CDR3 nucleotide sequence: TGTGCCTGGAGAACTAGCGGCACCGGGGAGCTGTTTTTT. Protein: CAWRTSGTGELFF.